The 18 T cell receptor beta chains below come from one sample, sequenced in a study of technical replicates of blood from a few donors. Data came from immunoSEQ multiplex PCR; TCRdb stores just in-frame clones and leaves some out. The profile shows about 79,000 clones, 90% to 95% of them singletons. Specimen: T cells isolated from PBMCs. These receptors originate from a human donor in good health.

This chain joins TRBV5-1 and TRBJ2-7, with a weak D call TRBD2 (7 bases). CDR1 and CDR2 (germline): SGHRS, YFSETQ. With 0 bases removed from V and 2 bases from J, the gap between germline ends came to 15 bases. This CDR3 is built from 16 residues. CDR3 DNA sequence: TGCGCCAGCAGCTTGGCGTCGGCGGGGGCCCCCTACGAGCAGTACTTC. Amino acids: CASSLASAGAPYEQYF.

The chain uses TRBV10-1 and TRBJ1-1, with D uncertain. Germline CDR1 reads WNHNN; CDR2 reads SYGVQD (reference sequence). V lost 4 bases, J lost 3 bases, and 6 bases lay in between. This CDR3 has 12 residues. Here the CDR3 DNA reads TGCGCCAGCAGTGGGGCACACACTGAAGCTTTCTTT. It encodes CASSGAHTEAFF.

The chain joins TRBV29-1 to TRBJ1-2; a weak D match, TRBD1 (5 bases). Trimming cost V 3 bases and J 8 bases, with 10 bases left between them. Germline values: CDR1 SQVTM, CDR2 ANQGSEA. The length of the CDR3 is 11 residues. The CDR3 DNA follows: TGCAGCGTTGAGGGGCAGGGAGGCTACACCTTC. It codes for CSVEGQGGYTF. Using reference TRBV29-1 and TRBJ1-2 for the parts outside the CDR3, the full variable domain is SAVISQKPSRDICQRGTSLTIQCQVDSQVTMMFWYRQQPGQSLTLIATANQGSEATYESGFVIDKFPISRPNLTFSTLTVSNMSPEDSSIYLCSVEGQGGYTFGSGTRLTVV.

This rearrangement joins TRBV29-1 to TRBJ1-2; D gene ambiguous. V was shortened by 4 bases and J by 6 bases, with 3 bases between the two germline ends. From germline, CDR1 is SQVTM and CDR2 ANQGSEA. The CDR3 contains 9 residues. CDR3 protein: CSVVDGYTF. The CDR3 nucleotides read TGCAGCGTTGTAGATGGCTACACCTTC. Full variable domain (outside the CDR3, taken from reference TRBV29-1 and TRBJ1-2): SAVISQKPSRDICQRGTSLTIQCQVDSQVTMMFWYRQQPGQSLTLIATANQGSEATYESGFVIDKFPISRPNLTFSTLTVSNMSPEDSSIYLCSVVDGYTFGSGTRLTVV.

J is TRBJ2-3 and V is TRBV28, with 8 bases that match TRBD2. J lost 2 bases, V lost 6 bases, and 7 bases had no gene match. Germline assignment: CDR1 MDHEN and CDR2 SYDVKM. The CDR3 spans 15 residues. The CDR3 loop reads CASRGTGGPTDTQYF. CDR3 in DNA: TGTGCCAGCAGAGGGACGGGAGGGCCCACAGATACGCAGTATTTT.

This chain links TRBV29-1 with TRBJ2-5; D uncertain. CDR1 and CDR2 (germline): SQVTM, ANQGSEA. V dropped 5 bases and J dropped 5 bases, with 3 bases sitting between them. The CDR3 is 9 residues long. The chain's CDR3 is CSVSETQYF. In nucleotides, the CDR3 is TGCAGCGTTAGCGAGACCCAGTACTTC. Using reference TRBV29-1 and TRBJ2-5 for the parts outside the CDR3, the full variable domain is SAVISQKPSRDICQRGTSLTIQCQVDSQVTMMFWYRQQPGQSLTLIATANQGSEATYESGFVIDKFPISRPNLTFSTLTVSNMSPEDSSIYLCSVSETQYFGPGTRLLVL.

The genes are TRBV7-8 and TRBJ2-7, with D tentatively TRBD1 (8 bases). V was shortened by 1 base and J by 2 bases, with 12 bases between the two germline ends. The length of the CDR3 is 15 residues. Germline V CDR1 and CDR2: SGHVS, FQNEAQ. The CDR3 DNA is TGTGCCAGCAGCTTAGGCACAGGGGGGGCCTACGAGCAGTACTTC. Amino acids: CASSLGTGGAYEQYF. Full variable domain (rest looked up from reference TRBV7-8 and TRBJ2-7): GAGVSQSPRYKVAKRGQDVALRCDPISGHVSLFWYQQALGQGPEFLTYFQNEAQLDKSGLPSDRFFAERPEGSVSTLKIQRTQQEDSAVYLCASSLGTGGAYEQYFGPGTRLTVT.

This rearrangement joins TRBV5-4 to TRBJ2-3, with 9 bases lining up with TRBD2. V shed 0 bases and J 5 bases; nucleotides not matched to a gene: 7. The CDR3 loop spans 16 amino acids. In germline, CDR1 is SGHNT, CDR2 YYREEE (reference sequence). The CDR3, as DNA: TGTGCCAGCAGCTTGGATCCTAGCGGGGCCATAGATACGCAGTATTTT. Amino acid sequence: CASSLDPSGAIDTQYF.

There are a few counts of this clone. This chain links TRBV18 with TRBJ2-2; D call uncertain. Trimming took 0 bases from V and 4 from J, leaving 12 bases between them. The CDR3 length is 16 residues. The germline CDR1 and CDR2 sequences are KGHSH and LQKENI. The DNA for the CDR3 is TGTGCCAGCTCACCACCTAGCACTCCACTCACCGGGGAGCTGTTTTTT. Its protein product is CASSPPSTPLTGELFF.

This chain connects TRBV9 to TRBJ1-2; 7 bases are a match to TRBD1. CDR1 and CDR2 (germline): SGDLS, YYNGEE. The CDR3 contains 13 residues. V lost 3 bases and J lost 8; bases outside the gene matches: 7. The CDR3, as DNA: TGTGCCAGCAGCGGGGACAGCCTAAGGGGCTACACCTTC. As protein: CASSGDSLRGYTF.

The chain uses TRBV21-1 and TRBJ2-1; the D call TRBD1 from the table was never checked on the DNA. TRBV21-1 is recorded as a pseudogene. The CDR3 is made up of 16 amino acids. CDR3 DNA: TGTGCCAGCCGTGTAGATGAGACAAGCTCCTACAATGAGCAGTTCTTC. It specifies CASRVDETSSYNEQFF.

This sequence joins TRBV5-6 and TRBJ2-7, with 13 positions matching TRBD2. This CDR3 is 17 amino acids long. V trimming: 4 bases; J trimming: 3 bases; junction bases outside the gene matches: 10. Germline assignment: CDR1 SGHDT and CDR2 YYEEEE. The CDR3 DNA reads TGTGCCAGCAGCGGGGATACTAGCGGGAGGGCCATCTACGAGCAGTACTTC. This encodes CASSGDTSGRAIYEQYF.

The chain employs TRBV7-2 and TRBJ2-3; 8 bases align to TRBD2. V gave up 2 bases and J gave up 2 bases; unmatched junction bases: 9. There are 17 residues in the CDR3. Per the germline V gene, CDR1 is SGHTA and CDR2 is FQGNSA. The CDR3 region has the DNA TGTGCCAGCAGCTTATATCAATCGGGAGGGCCCACAGATACGCAGTATTTT. Its translation: CASSLYQSGGPTDTQYF.

This chain uses TRBV2 with TRBJ1-5; D is uncertain. The V gene's germline CDR1 is SNHLY and CDR2 FYNNEI. The CDR3 length is 15 residues. V was trimmed by 2 bases and J by 0 bases, leaving 8 bases between them. CDR3 loop: CASSEYGNSNQPQHF. DNA for the CDR3: TGTGCCAGCAGTGAATACGGTAATAGCAATCAGCCCCAGCATTTT.

This chain uses TRBV6-5 with TRBJ1-4; 9 bases map to TRBD1. Germline CDR1 is MNHEY and CDR2 is SVGAGI. J gave up 10 bases and V 4 bases, and 4 bases lay outside the gene matches. This CDR3 is built from 13 residues. The CDR3 sequence is CASSSNRGPKLFF. The CDR3 coding sequence is TGTGCCAGCAGTTCAAACAGGGGGCCAAAACTGTTTTTT.

J is TRBJ2-7 and V is TRBV27; 14 positions match TRBD2. The CDR3 length is 21 residues. J lost 1 base, V lost 3 bases, and 17 bases had no gene match. Germline V gene data show CDR1 as MNHEY and CDR2 as SMNVEV (reference sequence). The CDR3 coding sequence is TGTGCCAGCAGTTTCCGCCCCTTCGGGACTAGCGGGAGTCGGTCGTCCTACGAGCAGTACTTC. Translating gives CASSFRPFGTSGSRSSYEQYF.

V and J are TRBV5-1 and TRBJ1-1; TRBD1 matches at 8 bases. The CDR3 runs to 19 residues. CDR1 is SGHRS and CDR2 is YFSETQ in the germline V gene. The V and J ends lost 4 bases and 1 base, in that order; junction bases with no gene match: 18. The CDR3, as DNA: TGCGCCAGCAGCCCGATTACCGGCGAACCAGGGGGCGGGAACACTGAAGCTTTCTTT. Translating gives CASSPITGEPGGGNTEAFF.

The V gene is TRBV28, the J gene TRBJ2-7; 7 positions match TRBD1. Germline V lookup: CDR1 MDHEN, CDR2 SYDVKM. The CDR3 is 15 residues long. V shed 7 bases and J 0 bases; nucleotides not matched to a gene: 9. DNA of the CDR3: TGTGCCAGCACCCCTCCGTGGGACAGCTCCTACGAGCAGTACTTC. Residues: CASTPPWDSSYEQYF.